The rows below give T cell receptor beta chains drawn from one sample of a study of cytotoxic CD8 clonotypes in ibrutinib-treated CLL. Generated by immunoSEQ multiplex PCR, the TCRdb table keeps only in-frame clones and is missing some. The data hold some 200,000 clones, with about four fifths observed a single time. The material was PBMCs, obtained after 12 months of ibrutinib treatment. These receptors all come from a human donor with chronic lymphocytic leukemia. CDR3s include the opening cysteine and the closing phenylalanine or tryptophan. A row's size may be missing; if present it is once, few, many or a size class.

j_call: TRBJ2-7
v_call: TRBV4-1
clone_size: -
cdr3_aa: CASSQQTSGPYEQYF

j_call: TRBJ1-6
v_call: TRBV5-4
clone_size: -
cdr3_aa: CASSLDYSLPSPLHF

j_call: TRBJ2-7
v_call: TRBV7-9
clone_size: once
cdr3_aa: CASLDGTGVEQYF

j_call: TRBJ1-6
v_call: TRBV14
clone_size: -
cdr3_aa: CASSFTGGKNSPLHF

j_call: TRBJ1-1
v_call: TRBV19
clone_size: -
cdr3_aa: CASSLAVNTEAFF

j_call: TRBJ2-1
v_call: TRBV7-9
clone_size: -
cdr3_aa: CASSLEVAGVGNEQFF

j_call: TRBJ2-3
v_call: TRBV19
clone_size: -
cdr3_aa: CASSRSGRDTDTQYF

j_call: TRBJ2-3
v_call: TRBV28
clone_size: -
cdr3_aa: CASSPPGTDTQYF

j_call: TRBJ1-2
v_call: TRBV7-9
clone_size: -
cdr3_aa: CASSLAQWERTGYTF

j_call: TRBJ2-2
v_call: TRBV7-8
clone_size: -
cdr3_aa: CASSPWGTGSGELFF